This TCR beta chain originates from a study of human T cells and chemical hapten exposure. The sample's time point: patch test 3, about 24 weeks after DPC sensitization. Treatment here: therapeutic diphenylcyclopropenone sensitization with weekly scalp DPC. Alopecia patients, 18 to 70 years old and DPC-suitable, served as donors. General observations from the study: All donors were alopecia patients, so their immunity may differ from that of healthy people.

In regard to this clonotype: The antigen is undetermined.

The CDR3 runs 15 residues. The germline gives CDR1 LNHDA, CDR2 SQIVND (reference sequence). Trimming pared 6 bases from V and 7 bases from J, leaving 19 bases between. TCRdb reprocessed the RACE reads with MiXCR, giving one entry per CDR3 protein. The sample includes approximately 86,000 distinct CDR3 sequences, approximately 11% of them seen just once. The receptor's source is a woman in her twenties or thirties with alopecia areata. Some clones in this sample may be carry-over from other donors' samples. The V and J genes are TRBV19 and TRBJ1-5; TRBD1 might be the D (5 bases). The specimen comprised whole blood, sampled in connection with sensitization to the hapten diphenylcyclopropenone (DPC). The CDR3 bases are TGTGCCAGTAGCTTAATCGGGACCCCCCAACAGCCCCAGCATTTT. Translation gives CASSLIGTPQQPQHF.